Following are 10 T cell receptor beta chains from one sample sequenced in a study of post-analysis software for immune sequencing data (dated by TCRdb to the mid-2010s). These receptors' antigens are unknown. Preparation of the library involved PCR. The instrument given in TCRdb is Illumina HiSeq 2500. To reduce PCR and sequencing biases, unique molecular identifiers were incorporated into the TCR beta cDNA libraries. TCRdb reanalyzed the raw reads on its own, using fastp at Q25 for trimming and MiXCR for clone calling, and kept in-frame beta chains. Every CDR3 protein is listed once, alongside the most common genes and DNA of its rows. The sample table records about 210,000 distinct CDR3 sequences; 25% to 35% of these occur just once. The ten largest clones represent about 3.7% of the sample. Points the paper makes about the study in general: Several TRBV segments, including TRBV5-6, TRBV5-1 and TRBV20-1, were significantly more frequent in patients than controls.

Sequencing was done on a sample of blood. The receptors come from a girl aged 2-17 years with multiple sclerosis.

This clonotype has more than one count but fewer than ten. The chain employs TRBV5-5 and TRBJ1-4; no reliable D call. The CDR3 spans 15 residues. V was cut by 0 bases and J by 3 bases, with 9 bases left in between. In germline, CDR1 is SGHKS, CDR2 YYEKEE (reference sequence). CDR3 sequence: CASSLARTPNEKLFF. The DNA for the CDR3 is TGTGCCAGCAGCTTGGCCCGGACCCCTAATGAAAAACTGTTTTTT. The whole variable domain, remainder taken from reference TRBV5-5 and TRBJ1-4, is DAGVTQSPTHLIKTRGQQVTLRCSPISGHKSVSWYQQVLGQGPQFIFQYYEKEERGRGNFPDRFSARQFPNYSSELNVNALLLGDSALYLCASSLARTPNEKLFFGSGTQLSVL.

Worth noting for this clonotype: A much bigger clone sits one base away, suggesting this may be a read error. The V gene is TRBV27, the J gene TRBJ2-7; D remains unclear. Germline loops: CDR1 MNHEY, CDR2 SMNVEV (reference sequence). This CDR3 is built from 10 residues. Here the CDR3 reads CAGSLDEQYF. The CDR3 coding sequence is TGTGCCGGCAGTTTGGACGAGCAGTACTTC.

The rearrangement uses TRBV20-1 and TRBJ2-7; D ambiguous. This CDR3 comprises 15 residues. Per the germline V gene, CDR1 is DFQATT and CDR2 is SNEGSKA (reference sequence). The germline V and J ends were trimmed by 3 bases and 1 base, with 16 bases remaining between them. The CDR3 spells CSARESGSGSYEQYF. CDR3 coding DNA: TGCAGTGCTAGGGAATCGGGCTCCGGGTCCTACGAGCAGTACTTC.

The chain combines TRBV2 with TRBJ2-3; 11 bases map to TRBD2. The V segment lost 5 bases and the J segment 5 bases; nucleotides outside the gene matches: 3. The CDR3 is made up of 14 amino acids. The germline V gene has CDR1 SNHLY and CDR2 FYNNEI. The CDR3 DNA sequence: TGTGCCAGCAGTATTGGGACTAGCGGAGATACGCAGTATTTT. This encodes CASSIGTSGDTQYF.

Comments on this clonotype: A much larger clone differs by one base, so this may be a read error. The chain recombines TRBV20-1 with TRBJ2-7; the D is unclear. The CDR3 covers 13 residues. V lost 0 bases and J 7 bases, leaving 13 bases between the germline ends. CDR1 and CDR2 (germline): DFQATT, SNEGSKA (reference sequence). CDR3 loop: CSAREGYPSEQYF. DNA for the CDR3: TGCAGTGCTAGAGAGGGCTACCCAAGTGAGCAGTACTTC.

This clonotype was counted at least ten times. The CDR3 is CSVDRTGTEQYF. CDR3 sequence (DNA): TGCAGCGTGGACAGGACAGGGACCGAGCAGTACTTC. This chain uses TRBV29-1 with TRBJ2-7; 8 nucleotides align to TRBD1. CDR1 and CDR2 (germline): SQVTM, ANQGSEA. The CDR3 has 12 residues. The V segment lost 6 bases and the J segment 6 bases; nucleotides outside the gene matches: 7.

This clonotype was counted ten times or more. The chain couples TRBV20-1 to TRBJ2-5; TRBD1 aligns across 11 bases. Losses at the gene ends were 5 bases for V and 5 bases for J; bases not matched to a gene: 4. Germline values: CDR1 DFQATT, CDR2 SNEGSKA (reference sequence). CDR3 length: 13 residues. The CDR3 is CSAVGQGGETQYF. The CDR3 DNA reads as TGCAGTGCTGTGGGACAGGGGGGGGAGACCCAGTACTTC.

Ten or more counts support this clonotype. The chain couples TRBV29-1 to TRBJ1-5; 9 bases align to TRBD1. Germline assignment: CDR1 SQVTM and CDR2 ANQGSEA. The CDR3 consists of 13 residues. V trimming: 4 bases; J trimming: 6 bases; junction bases outside the gene matches: 4. The chain's CDR3 is CSVAGQGSQPQHF. The CDR3 coding sequence is TGCAGCGTTGCCGGACAGGGGAGTCAGCCCCAGCATTTT.

A note on this clonotype: Its ends do not fully match the called genes, so a read error is possible. The CDR3 loop reads CTSSFYDGYEQYF. The CDR3 DNA is TGTACCAGCAGCTTTTACGACGGATACGAGCAGTACTTC. This chain uses TRBV7-3 with TRBJ2-5; unclear D gene. The DNA end is more similar to TRBJ2-7, so the J call may be wrong. This CDR3 region has 13 residues. The V gene's germline CDR1 is SGHTA and CDR2 FQGTGA.

Details on this clonotype: One junction end does not reproduce the germline sequence, and a read error may be involved. The chain recombines TRBV28 with TRBJ2-2; no clear D gene. The CDR3 has 16 amino acids. The germline gives CDR1 MDHEN, CDR2 SYDVKM. The CDR3 region has the DNA TGTGTCAGCAGTTTCCCTTTACCTAGATCGGCCGGGGAGCTGTTTTTT. Protein sequence: CVSSFPLPRSAGELFF.